This entry lists 8 T cell receptor beta chains sequenced from one sample in a study of T cell responses to AZD1222 COVID-19 vaccine. The table came from immunoSEQ multiplex PCR; TCRdb's copy has only in-frame clones and leaves some out. The data contain roughly 200,000 clones, just under 95% of them seen just once; the ten biggest clones take up 0.95% to 1.3%. This specimen consisted of peripheral blood, obtained 28 days after the second dose of the MenACWY control vaccine. The source of these receptors is an adult who received the MenACWY meningococcal vaccine as a control.

The CDR3 sequence: CATSAQFYSGNTIYF. In DNA, the CDR3 is TGTGCCACCAGCGCTCAGTTTTACTCTGGAAACACCATATATTTT. This sequence joins TRBV15 and TRBJ1-3; D is uncertain. The CDR3 loop spans 15 amino acids. The V gene lost 5 bases and the J gene lost 0 bases, with 11 bases spanning the gap. Per the germline V gene, CDR1 is LNHNV and CDR2 is YYDKDF (reference sequence).

This clone was counted a single time. This chain links TRBV30 with TRBJ2-1; 9 bases agree with TRBD2. With 1 base clipped from V and 12 bases from J, the junction kept 13 bases outside the gene matches. This CDR3 region has 15 residues. Looked up from germline, CDR1 is GTSNPN and CDR2 is SVGIG (reference sequence). The CDR3, as DNA: TGTGCCTGGAGTGGAGAAGCGGGGGGCCCCCGGGGGCAGTTCTTC. This encodes CAWSGEAGGPRGQFF.

This clone occurred once. The chain couples TRBV19 to TRBJ1-2; TRBD1 matches at 8 bases. This CDR3 spans 17 amino acids. The junction had 9 bases not matched to a gene; V was cut back by 3 bases and J by 0 bases. Germline V gene data show CDR1 as LNHDA and CDR2 as SQIVND (reference sequence). DNA for the CDR3: TGTGCCAGTAGTATGGCACAGGGGGTAGGATCTAACTATGGCTACACCTTC. As protein: CASSMAQGVGSNYGYTF.

The J gene is TRBJ2-7, the V gene TRBV7-2, with D unclear. The CDR3 length is 14 residues. Trimming cost V 5 bases and J 2 bases, with 13 bases left between them. Germline loops: CDR1 SGHTA, CDR2 FQGNSA. The CDR3 DNA sequence: TGTGCCAGCAGCATTGGCCTCGCCCCCTACGAGCAGTACTTC. Its translation is CASSIGLAPYEQYF.

The count of this clone is one. The rearrangement links TRBV19 to TRBJ2-1, with 12 bases identical to TRBD2. This CDR3 is built from 13 residues. Looked up from germline, CDR1 is LNHDA and CDR2 is SQIVND (reference sequence). V trimming: 8 bases; J trimming: 8 bases; junction bases outside the gene matches: 4. The CDR3 bases are TGTGCCAGTCGCGCTAGCGGGGGGGATGAGCAGTTCTTC. Protein sequence: CASRASGGDEQFF.

This chain links TRBV13 with TRBJ1-1; the D is unclear. Germline assignment: CDR1 PRHDT and CDR2 FYEKMQ (reference sequence). The CDR3 loop spans 11 amino acids. Trimming pared 1 base from V and 10 bases from J, leaving 7 bases between. The CDR3 region is CASSLAGPAFF. CDR3 coding DNA: TGTGCCAGCAGCTTAGCAGGACCAGCTTTCTTT.

This clone was detected only once. The CDR3: CASSLSGQGAYEQYF. In DNA, the CDR3 is TGCGCCAGCAGTCTTTCAGGACAGGGGGCCTACGAGCAGTACTTC. The V gene is TRBV4-1, the J gene TRBJ2-7; 10 bases are shared with TRBD1. Looked up from germline, CDR1 is MGHRA and CDR2 is YSYEKL. The trim removed 6 bases at V and 2 bases at J, leaving 7 bases unmatched. The CDR3 consists of 15 residues.

The V call is TRBV5-1, the J call TRBJ2-5; D unclear. CDR1 and CDR2 from the germline V gene are SGHRS and YFSETQ. V lost 1 base to trimming and J lost 3 bases, with 1 base between them. The CDR3 consists of 11 residues. The CDR3 is CASSLKETQYF. CDR3 in DNA: TGCGCCAGCAGCTTGAAAGAGACCCAGTACTTC.